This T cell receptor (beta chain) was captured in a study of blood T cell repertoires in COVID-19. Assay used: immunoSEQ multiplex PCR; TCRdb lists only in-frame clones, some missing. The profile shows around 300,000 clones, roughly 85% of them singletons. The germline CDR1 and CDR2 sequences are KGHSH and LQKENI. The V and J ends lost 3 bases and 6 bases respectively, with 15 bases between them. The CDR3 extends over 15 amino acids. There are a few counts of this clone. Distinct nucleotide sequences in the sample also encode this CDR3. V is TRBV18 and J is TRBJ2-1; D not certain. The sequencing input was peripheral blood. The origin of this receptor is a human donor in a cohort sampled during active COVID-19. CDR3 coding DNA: TGTGCCAGCTCACCCTCAGGTTTGGGCTCCAATGAGCAGTTCTTC. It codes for CASSPSGLGSNEQFF.